A single sample gave rise to the 25 T cell receptor beta chains below, sequenced in a study of cytomegalovirus exposure and HLA in healthy donors. The PCR had 60 Vbeta and 13 Jbeta primers. Assay: immunoSEQ multiplex PCR; the TCRdb copy retains only in-frame clones and omits some. The sample consists of approximately 180,000 clones, about four fifths of them appearing once. Sequencing used PBMCs. These receptors were collected from a man aged 30 to 45 in good health and CMV-seropositive.

This sequence joins TRBV6-5 and TRBJ2-7, with 9 bases lining up with TRBD2. Germline V CDR1 and CDR2: MNHEY, SVGAGI. There are 15 residues in the CDR3. J was trimmed by 0 bases and V by 5 bases; bases with no gene match: 5. The CDR3 here is CASSATSGLSYEQYF. For the CDR3, the DNA is TGTGCCAGCAGTGCGACTAGCGGACTCTCCTACGAGCAGTACTTC.

The chain combines TRBV12-5 with TRBJ2-1; TRBD2 aligns across 8 bases. The CDR3 is 15 residues long. The V gene end was trimmed by 6 bases and the J gene end by 6 bases; junction bases not matched to a gene: 10. Germline loops: CDR1 LGHNT, CDR2 FRNRAP. CDR3 protein: CASGPESSGSNEQFF. For the CDR3, the DNA is TGTGCTAGTGGGCCGGAATCTAGCGGGTCCAATGAGCAGTTCTTC.

J is TRBJ2-1 and V is TRBV6-5, with 9 bases matching TRBD2. The germline V gene encodes CDR1 MNHEY and CDR2 SVGAGI. The CDR3 sequence is 15 residues long. V was clipped by 5 bases and J by 7 bases; unmatched bases: 9. DNA for the CDR3: TGTGCCAGCAGTGGGGTAGCGGGAGCGTCGAATGAGCAGTTCTTC. Protein product: CASSGVAGASNEQFF.

The rearrangement joins TRBV27 to TRBJ1-1; 7 bases fit TRBD1. The length of the CDR3 is 12 residues. Germline V gene data show CDR1 as MNHEY and CDR2 as SMNVEV (reference sequence). Trimming cost V 5 bases and J 7 bases; bases outside gene matches: 4. As DNA, the CDR3 is TGTGCCAGCAGTGGGGGACAGTTTGAAGCTTTCTTT. Translating it yields CASSGGQFEAFF.

The J gene is TRBJ2-7, the V gene TRBV14, with 11 nucleotides matching TRBD1. There are 16 residues in the CDR3. V was pared by 0 bases and J by 2 bases, with 3 bases of the junction left unmatched. CDR1 is SGHDN and CDR2 is FVKESK in the germline V gene. CDR3 residues: CASSQDVGQGAYEQYF. The DNA for the CDR3 is TGTGCCAGCAGCCAAGATGTGGGACAGGGGGCCTACGAGCAGTACTTC.

The rearrangement joins TRBV6-1 to TRBJ2-7, with TRBD2 matching over 7 bases. CDR3 size: 15 residues. Trimming cost V 9 bases and J 2 bases; bases outside gene matches: 13. Germline V gene lookup returns CDR1 MNHNS and CDR2 SASEGT. CDR3 sequence reads: CASSEWGGIPYEQYF. DNA of the CDR3: TGTGCCAGTTCCGAATGGGGGGGAATCCCCTACGAGCAGTACTTC.

About this clone itself: A junction end diverges from the germline sequence, so it may reflect a read error. V is TRBV29-1 and J is TRBJ2-3, with TRBD1 matching over 7 bases. The CDR3 is 14 amino acids. The germline CDR1 and CDR2 sequences are SQVTM and ANQGSEA. CDR3 DNA: TGCAGCGTCAGACAGGGTTTAAGCATAGATACGCAGTATTTT. Translated, it gives CSVRQGLSIDTQYF.

This rearrangement joins TRBV5-6 to TRBJ2-7; 15 bases are shared with TRBD2. J gave up 6 bases and V 4 bases, and 8 bases lay outside the gene matches. Per the germline V gene, CDR1 is SGHDT and CDR2 is YYEEEE. The CDR3 sequence is 16 residues long. CDR3 DNA: TGTGCCAGCAGCCCCAGGACTAGCGGGAGGGCCGCCGAGCAGTACTTC. Protein sequence: CASSPRTSGRAAEQYF.

The count of this clone is one. The chain employs TRBV5-1 and TRBJ2-4; D is possibly TRBD2 (6 bases). V was pared by 0 bases and J by 3 bases, with 13 bases between. Germline CDR1 SGHRS, CDR2 YFSETQ. The CDR3 runs to 16 residues. The CDR3 region has the DNA TGCGCCAGCAGCTTGGGACTAGTTCCCCTCAAAAACATTCAGTACTTC. Translating gives CASSLGLVPLKNIQYF.

The J gene is TRBJ2-5, the V gene TRBV28; 7 bases line up with TRBD2. The closer fit of TRBJ2-7 to the DNA end suggests the J call may be wrong. Germline V CDR1 and CDR2: MDHEN, SYDVKM. This CDR3 region has 13 residues. The CDR3 protein is CATLRGSGYEQYF. The CDR3 coding sequence is TGTGCCACCCTCAGAGGTAGCGGGTACGAGCAGTACTTC.

The rearrangement joins TRBV5-6 to TRBJ1-5; D remains unclear. Germline CDR1 and CDR2: SGHDT and YYEEEE. V gave up 5 bases and J gave up 2 bases, with 14 bases separating them. This CDR3 contains 15 residues. The CDR3 protein is CASRSALGGNQPQHF. Here the CDR3 DNA reads TGTGCCAGCAGGTCCGCCTTGGGAGGCAATCAGCCCCAGCATTTT.

The V call is TRBV6-1, the J call TRBJ1-4; tentatively, D is TRBD1 (6 bases). In germline, CDR1 is MNHNS, CDR2 SASEGT. V lost 1 base, J lost 4 bases, and 10 bases lay in between. This CDR3 contains 15 residues. The CDR3 coding sequence is TGTGCCAGCAGTGAAGACGGACAGCTTAATGAAAAACTGTTTTTT. Translated, it gives CASSEDGQLNEKLFF.

This sequence joins TRBV5-4 and TRBJ2-6; weak D call: TRBD1 (5 bases). V shed 1 base and J shed 0 bases, with 8 bases lying between them. The CDR3 has 16 amino acids. Germline CDR1 is SGHNT and CDR2 is YYREEE (reference sequence). The CDR3: CASSLSGNSGANVLTF. CDR3 nucleotides: TGTGCCAGCAGCTTGTCAGGGAACTCTGGGGCCAACGTCCTGACTTTC.

This clone was counted between two and nine times. The rearrangement joins TRBV30 to TRBJ1-1; D unclear. CDR1 GTSNPN and CDR2 SVGIG come from the germline V gene (reference sequence). Deletions cut 4 bases from V and 3 bases from J, with 15 bases between. The CDR3 covers 14 residues. CDR3 nucleotides: TGTGCCTGGAATGCGGGGATAGAGGACACTGAAGCTTTCTTT. Its protein is CAWNAGIEDTEAFF.

The chain joins TRBV5-4 to TRBJ1-5; 9 bases are a match to TRBD1. CDR3 length: 17 residues. The J segment lost 0 bases and the V segment lost 2 bases, leaving 6 bases of the junction unmatched. Germline V gene data show CDR1 as SGHNT and CDR2 as YYREEE (reference sequence). The CDR3 reads CASSFPGQGYSNQPQHF. The CDR3 nucleotides read TGTGCCAGCAGCTTTCCGGGACAGGGCTATAGCAATCAGCCCCAGCATTTT.

This clone was seen more than once but under ten times. The chain joins TRBV7-9 to TRBJ2-3, with a tentative D call TRBD1 (6 bases). Germline assignment: CDR1 SEHNR and CDR2 FQNEAQ (reference sequence). CDR3 size: 15 residues. The ends were cut back, 4 bases at V and 0 bases at J, with 11 bases in the middle. CDR3 nucleotide sequence: TGTGCCAGCAGCTCCATGGACAGTAGCACAGATACGCAGTATTTT. Translating it yields CASSSMDSSTDTQYF. The full variable domain, with the rest looked up from reference TRBV7-9 and TRBJ2-3, is DTGVSQNPRHKITKRGQNVTFRCDPISEHNRLYWYRQTLGQGPEFLTYFQNEAQLEKSRLLSDRFSAERPKGSFSTLEIQRTEQGDSAMYLCASSSMDSSTDTQYFGPGTRLTVL.

This chain connects TRBV4-2 to TRBJ2-7; D might be TRBD1 (6 bases). This CDR3 is 16 amino acids long. CDR1 and CDR2 from the germline V gene are LGHNA and YNFKEQ. Between the trimmed V and J ends, which lost 3 bases and 2 bases, there was a span of 17 bases. The CDR3 bases are TGTGCCAGCAGCCAGGACAGCCAACAAGTGCCCTACGAGCAGTACTTC. This encodes CASSQDSQQVPYEQYF.

The chain employs TRBV11-2 and TRBJ2-7; TRBD2 is a possible D gene (7 bases). The germline V gene encodes CDR1 SGHAT and CDR2 FQNNGV. V lost 0 bases to trimming and J lost 2 bases, with 20 bases between them. The CDR3 length is 18 residues. DNA for the CDR3: TGTGCCAGCAGCTTAGATCTAATAGGGGGGGCGCGGACCTACGAGCAGTACTTC. It specifies CASSLDLIGGARTYEQYF.

This chain connects TRBV18 to TRBJ2-1; no clear D gene. CDR1 KGHSH and CDR2 LQKENI come from the germline V gene. The V gene lost 3 bases and the J gene lost 7 bases, with 4 bases spanning the gap. There are 11 residues in the CDR3. In nucleotides, the CDR3 is TGTGCCAGCTCACCCCAGAATGAGCAGTTCTTC. This translates into CASSPQNEQFF.

The gene calls are TRBV7-9 and TRBJ2-2; perhaps TRBD2 as D (7 bases). Germline CDR1 and CDR2: SEHNR and FQNEAQ (reference sequence). The V gene lost 6 bases and the J gene lost 0 bases, with 17 bases spanning the gap. The CDR3 length is 17 residues. The CDR3 spells CASSLLPGGANTGELFF. DNA of the CDR3: TGTGCCAGCAGTCTCTTACCGGGGGGCGCGAACACCGGGGAGCTGTTTTTT. Full variable domain (missing parts from reference TRBV7-9 and TRBJ2-2): DTGVSQNPRHKITKRGQNVTFRCDPISEHNRLYWYRQTLGQGPEFLTYFQNEAQLEKSRLLSDRFSAERPKGSFSTLEIQRTEQGDSAMYLCASSLLPGGANTGELFFGEGSRLTVL.

This clone was seen more than once but under ten times. This sequence joins TRBV4-1 and TRBJ2-1, with 10 positions matching TRBD1. Trimming cost V 0 bases and J 3 bases; bases outside gene matches: 17. Germline CDR1 is MGHRA and CDR2 is YSYEKL. The CDR3 consists of 21 residues. The CDR3 protein is CASSQESPPTVGQGNYNEQFF. The CDR3, as DNA: TGCGCCAGCAGCCAAGAAAGCCCACCCACAGTGGGACAGGGGAACTACAATGAGCAGTTCTTC.

CDR3 in DNA: TGCGCCAGCAGCTCCGAACTCCCAGGGATTGGGGCCAACGTCCTGACTTTC. It specifies CASSSELPGIGANVLTF. The chain has TRBV5-1 and TRBJ2-6, with D possibly TRBD1 on 5 matching bases. The CDR3 totals 17 residues. Germline lookup yields CDR1 SGHRS and CDR2 YFSETQ. V was shortened by 3 bases and J by 3 bases, with 16 bases between the two germline ends.

The table lists this clone with a few counts. The CDR3: CASSLAGDHEAFF. The CDR3, as DNA: TGTGCCAGCAGCTTAGCGGGGGACCATGAAGCTTTCTTT. The rearrangement joins TRBV13 to TRBJ1-1, with TRBD1 as a possible D gene (5 bases). The CDR3 has 13 amino acids. Trimming cost V 1 base and J 7 bases, with 10 bases left between them. The germline CDR1 and CDR2 sequences are PRHDT and FYEKMQ (reference sequence).

The genes are TRBV7-8 and TRBJ2-2; the D gene is possibly TRBD2 (7 bases). Trimming stripped 5 bases from V and 4 bases from J, with 11 bases between. The germline CDR1 and CDR2 sequences are SGHVS and FQNEAQ. The CDR3 extends over 14 amino acids. For the CDR3, the DNA is TGTGCCAGCAGCCCAGGGGAGGGCACCGGGGAGCTGTTTTTT. Translated: CASSPGEGTGELFF.

In nucleotides, the CDR3 is TGTGCCAGCAGTTATTCCGGGACAGGGCCCGAAAAACTGTTTTTT. Encoded protein: CASSYSGTGPEKLFF. This chain uses TRBV6-6 with TRBJ1-4; 9 nucleotides align to TRBD1. The germline V gene has CDR1 MNHNY and CDR2 SVGAGI (reference sequence). The CDR3 consists of 15 residues. V lost 3 bases and J lost 8; bases outside the gene matches: 7.